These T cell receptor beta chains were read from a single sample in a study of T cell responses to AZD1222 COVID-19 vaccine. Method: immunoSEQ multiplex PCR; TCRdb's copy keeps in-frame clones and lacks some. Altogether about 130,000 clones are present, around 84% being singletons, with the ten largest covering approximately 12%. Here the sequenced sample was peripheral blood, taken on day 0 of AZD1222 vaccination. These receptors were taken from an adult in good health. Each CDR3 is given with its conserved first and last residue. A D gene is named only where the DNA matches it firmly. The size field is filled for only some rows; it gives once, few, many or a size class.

CDR3aa: CASSPGQTNSPLHF; CDR3nt: TGTGCCAGCTCACCCGGACAGACCAATTCACCCCTCCACTTT; j_gene: TRBJ1-6; v_gene: TRBV18; d_gene: -; abundance: -
CDR3aa: CASSPGLAGYNEQFF; CDR3nt: TGTGCCAGCTCACCGGGACTAGCGGGGTACAATGAGCAGTTCTTC; j_gene: TRBJ2-1; v_gene: TRBV18; d_gene: TRBD2; abundance: -
CDR3aa: CASSTTGSGDQPQHF; CDR3nt: TGTGCCAGTAGTACTACAGGGTCGGGGGATCAGCCCCAGCATTTT; j_gene: TRBJ1-5; v_gene: TRBV19; d_gene: -; abundance: -
CDR3aa: CASSLISNQPQHF; CDR3nt: TGCGCCAGCAGCCTAATTAGCAATCAGCCCCAGCATTTT; j_gene: TRBJ1-5; v_gene: TRBV5-1; d_gene: -; abundance: -
CDR3aa: CASSNRESQPQHF; CDR3nt: TGTGCCAGCAGCAACAGGGAGAGTCAGCCCCAGCATTTT; j_gene: TRBJ1-5; v_gene: TRBV3-1/TRBV3-2; d_gene: -; abundance: few
CDR3aa: CATSRKNTDTQYF; CDR3nt: TGTGCCACCAGCAGGAAGAACACAGATACGCAGTATTTT; j_gene: TRBJ2-3; v_gene: TRBV15; d_gene: -; abundance: -
CDR3aa: CASSDYTGGYNEQFF; CDR3nt: TGTGCCAGCAGCGACTACACAGGGGGCTACAATGAGCAGTTCTTC; j_gene: TRBJ2-1; v_gene: TRBV6-5; d_gene: TRBD1; abundance: -
CDR3aa: CASTPHPAGGFGNTIYF; CDR3nt: TGTGCCAGCACTCCGCACCCGGCAGGGGGCTTTGGAAACACCATATATTTT; j_gene: TRBJ1-3; v_gene: TRBV9; d_gene: TRBD1; abundance: -
CDR3aa: CASGSSQLGDTEAFF; CDR3nt: TGTGCCAGCGGATCATCCCAGTTGGGGGATACTGAAGCTTTCTTT; j_gene: TRBJ1-1; v_gene: TRBV27; d_gene: -; abundance: -
CDR3aa: CASRREARETQYF; CDR3nt: TGCGCCAGCAGGAGAGAAGCCCGGGAGACCCAGTACTTC; j_gene: TRBJ2-5; v_gene: TRBV10-2; d_gene: -; abundance: -
CDR3aa: CASSLQSGEGRELFF; CDR3nt: TGTGCCAGCAGCTTACAGAGCGGGGAGGGCCGGGAGCTGTTTTTT; j_gene: TRBJ2-2; v_gene: TRBV7-2; d_gene: TRBD2; abundance: -
CDR3aa: CSAIRQGNTEAFF; CDR3nt: TGCAGCGCTATACGTCAGGGAAACACTGAAGCTTTCTTT; j_gene: TRBJ1-1; v_gene: TRBV29-1; d_gene: -; abundance: -
CDR3aa: CSVEAHLRAEQFF; CDR3nt: TGCAGCGTTGAGGCCCACCTACGAGCGGAGCAGTTCTTC; j_gene: TRBJ2-1; v_gene: TRBV29-1; d_gene: -; abundance: -
CDR3aa: CASSQSLAGGSSTDTQYF; CDR3nt: TGTGCCAGCAGCCAAAGCTTGGCGGGAGGGTCTAGCACAGATACGCAGTATTTT; j_gene: TRBJ2-3; v_gene: TRBV7-9; d_gene: TRBD2; abundance: -
CDR3aa: CASSFFDTEAFF; CDR3nt: TGTGCCAGCAGTTTTTTTGACACTGAAGCTTTCTTT; j_gene: TRBJ1-1; v_gene: TRBV12-3/TRBV12-4; d_gene: -; abundance: -
CDR3aa: CASSLRTGYSGYTF; CDR3nt: TGTGCCAGCAGTCTTCGGACAGGGTATAGTGGCTACACCTTC; j_gene: TRBJ1-2; v_gene: TRBV28; d_gene: TRBD1; abundance: -
CDR3aa: CASSFERGSNQPQHF; CDR3nt: TGTGCCAGCAGCTTCGAAAGGGGGAGCAATCAGCCCCAGCATTTT; j_gene: TRBJ1-5; v_gene: TRBV5-8; d_gene: -; abundance: -
CDR3aa: CAILSGQLNTGELFF; CDR3nt: TGTGCCATACTATCGGGACAACTGAACACCGGGGAGCTGTTTTTT; j_gene: TRBJ2-2; v_gene: TRBV24-1; d_gene: -; abundance: -
CDR3aa: CASSRAGARYEQYF; CDR3nt: TGTGCCAGCAGCCGAGCGGGAGCGCGGTACGAGCAGTACTTC; j_gene: TRBJ2-7; v_gene: TRBV6-5; d_gene: TRBD2; abundance: once
CDR3aa: CASSHGTSGRGTDTQYF; CDR3nt: TGTGCCAGCAGCCATGGGACTAGCGGGAGGGGCACAGATACGCAGTATTTT; j_gene: TRBJ2-3; v_gene: TRBV9; d_gene: TRBD2; abundance: -
CDR3aa: CASSGILEAFF; CDR3nt: TGTGCCAGCAGTGGGATCTTAGAAGCTTTCTTT; j_gene: TRBJ1-1; v_gene: TRBV12-3/TRBV12-4; d_gene: -; abundance: -
CDR3aa: CASSQDWGGEYNEQFF; CDR3nt: TGCGCCAGCAGCCAAGATTGGGGGGGAGAATACAATGAGCAGTTCTTC; j_gene: TRBJ2-1; v_gene: TRBV4-3; d_gene: TRBD2; abundance: -
CDR3aa: CASSLTTATEAFF; CDR3nt: TGTGCCAGCAGTTTAACGACAGCCACTGAAGCTTTCTTT; j_gene: TRBJ1-1; v_gene: TRBV12-3/TRBV12-4; d_gene: -; abundance: -
CDR3aa: CASSEWVQGTSEQYF; CDR3nt: TGTGCCAGCAGTGAATGGGTACAGGGAACGTCCGAGCAGTACTTC; j_gene: TRBJ2-7; v_gene: TRBV6-1; d_gene: -; abundance: -
CDR3aa: CASSVGTGRPGSYGYTF; CDR3nt: TGTGCCAGCAGTGTTGGGACAGGGCGCCCCGGGAGCTATGGCTACACCTTC; j_gene: TRBJ1-2; v_gene: TRBV6-1; d_gene: TRBD1; abundance: once
CDR3aa: CASSQSSSGSGEQYF; CDR3nt: TGTGCCAGCAGCCAATCGTCTAGCGGGAGCGGCGAGCAGTACTTC; j_gene: TRBJ2-7; v_gene: TRBV3-1/TRBV3-2; d_gene: TRBD2; abundance: -
CDR3aa: CASSQGDQPQHF; CDR3nt: TGCGCCAGCAGCCAGGGGGATCAGCCCCAGCATTTT; j_gene: TRBJ1-5; v_gene: TRBV4-1; d_gene: -; abundance: -
CDR3aa: CASSLGTQGLAEAFF; CDR3nt: TGCGCCAGCAGCCTAGGAACACAGGGGTTGGCTGAAGCTTTCTTT; j_gene: TRBJ1-1; v_gene: TRBV4-1; d_gene: TRBD1; abundance: once
CDR3aa: CASSLFDRQGGDTQYF; CDR3nt: TGTGCCAGCAGCTTATTCGACCGGCAGGGCGGAGATACGCAGTATTTT; j_gene: TRBJ2-3; v_gene: TRBV7-8; d_gene: -; abundance: once
CDR3aa: CASSEGQENTEAFF; CDR3nt: TGTGCCAGCAGTGAAGGGCAGGAGAACACTGAAGCTTTCTTT; j_gene: TRBJ1-1; v_gene: TRBV6-1; d_gene: -; abundance: few
CDR3aa: CASSQETTGVIRNTIYF; CDR3nt: TGTGCCAGCAGCCAGGAAACAACAGGGGTTATTCGGAACACCATATATTTT; j_gene: TRBJ1-3; v_gene: TRBV14; d_gene: TRBD1; abundance: -
CDR3aa: CASNSGGTRYGYTF; CDR3nt: TGTGCCAGCAATTCGGGGGGTACCCGCTATGGCTACACCTTC; j_gene: TRBJ1-2; v_gene: TRBV28; d_gene: -; abundance: -
CDR3aa: CSASGLPGQPQHF; CDR3nt: TGCAGCGCCTCAGGGCTCCCAGGTCAGCCCCAGCATTTT; j_gene: TRBJ1-5; v_gene: TRBV29-1; d_gene: -; abundance: -
CDR3aa: CASSLWSGRGDEQYF; CDR3nt: TGTGCCAGCAGTTTATGGAGCGGGAGGGGGGACGAGCAGTACTTC; j_gene: TRBJ2-7; v_gene: TRBV28; d_gene: TRBD2; abundance: -
CDR3aa: CASSRPTSGRFYEQYF; CDR3nt: TGTGCCAGCAGTCGACCGACTAGCGGGAGGTTTTACGAGCAGTACTTC; j_gene: TRBJ2-7; v_gene: TRBV6-2/TRBV6-3; d_gene: TRBD2; abundance: -
CDR3aa: CATSIRTGGDSPLHF; CDR3nt: TGTGCCACCAGCATACGGACGGGGGGAGATTCACCCCTCCACTTT; j_gene: TRBJ1-6; v_gene: TRBV15; d_gene: -; abundance: once
CDR3aa: CASSLGRAGEQFF; CDR3nt: TGTGCCAGCAGTTTAGGCAGGGCGGGTGAGCAGTTCTTC; j_gene: TRBJ2-1; v_gene: TRBV12-3/TRBV12-4; d_gene: -; abundance: -
CDR3aa: CASSLAGADQPQHF; CDR3nt: TGCGCCAGCAGCTTGGCCGGGGCCGATCAGCCCCAGCATTTT; j_gene: TRBJ1-5; v_gene: TRBV5-1; d_gene: -; abundance: -